This T cell receptor beta chain was captured in a study of T-cell reconstitution after alpha-beta-depleted transplantation in children. General study points: Several hundred expanded graft clones reportedly were the source of alpha-beta T cells about two months after transplant. High day-60 TCRbeta diversity in some patients came from surviving recipient T cells and thymic progenitors. After one year, T-cell counts and TCRbeta diversity mostly came from new T cells.

Trimming left V 5 bases short and J 0 bases short, with 11 bases between. CDR3 length: 14 residues. CDR1 SEHNR and CDR2 FQNEAQ come from the germline V gene (reference sequence). For TCRbeta, the library was prepared with unique molecular identifiers. Using its own MiXCR run on the PCR reads, TCRdb lists one record per CDR3 protein. The table shows around 600,000 distinct CDR3 sequences, with roughly 23% occurring only once. As regards this clonotype: The antigen is unknown.

The sample consisted of PBMCs, mostly from graft donor cells, taken 360 days after TCRalphabeta/CD19-depleted stem cell transplant. The rearrangement joins TRBV7-9 to TRBJ2-7; a possible D gene is TRBD1 (6 bases). This receptor was obtained from a boy in the first two years of life who had a stem cell transplant for acute myeloid leukemia, so the T cells may come from the graft donor. CDR3 amino acids: CASSTRTVSYEQYF. CDR3 DNA: TGTGCCAGCAGCACACGGACAGTCTCCTACGAGCAGTACTTC.